This entry features one TCR beta chain sequence. Antigen specificity is unknown. This sample is drawn from a study of a mutant IDH1 vaccine in newly diagnosed glioma. Study-wide background: The therapy given earlier, which was standard therapy, consisted of radiotherapy, temozolomide, or both, and most of the patients received both. Overall study results and limits: Evidence of vaccine-induced immune responses was documented in nearly 95% of patients.

Assay used: immunoSEQ multiplex PCR; TCRdb lists only in-frame clones, some missing. The sample has 40,000 or so clones; roughly 90% are singletons. J lost 6 bases, V lost 4 bases, and 6 bases had no gene match. The CDR3 spans 15 residues. The germline gives CDR1 SGHRS, CDR2 YFSETQ. Time point specified: week 5, during vaccination. Doses of 300 ug of mutant IDH1 20-mer peptide were given with topical imiquimod. The sequencing used PBMCs, collected from a glioma patient whose treatment included an IDH1 peptide vaccine. The genes are TRBV5-1 and TRBJ2-2, with TRBD1 matching over 10 bases. The receptor was derived from a man in his fifties or sixties with glioma. The CDR3 reads CASSRDRGGPGELFF. CDR3 DNA sequence: TGCGCCAGCAGCCGGGACAGGGGTGGCCCCGGGGAGCTGTTTTTT.